This T cell receptor beta chain is drawn from a study of T-cell reconstitution after alpha-beta-depleted transplantation in children. Preparation of the TCRbeta library involved a method that used unique molecular identifiers. TCRdb reanalysed the PCR reads using MiXCR and keeps one entry per CDR3 protein. The sample has some 110,000 distinct CDR3 sequences, about a tenth seen once. After removal of 4 bases from V and 10 bases from J, the junction contained 5 bases not matched to a gene. This CDR3 region has 14 residues. CDR1 and CDR2 (germline): SNHLY, FYNNEI. The chain combines TRBV2 with TRBJ1-6, with 9 positions matching TRBD1. This receptor was identified in a boy aged 2-9 years with acute lymphoblastic leukemia, due to receive a stem cell transplant. Source: PBMCs, taken before TCRalphabeta/CD19-depleted stem cell transplant. CDR3 residues: CASSGGTGSSPLHF. CDR3 sequence (DNA): TGTGCCAGCAGTGGGGGGACAGGGAGCTCACCCCTCCACTTT.